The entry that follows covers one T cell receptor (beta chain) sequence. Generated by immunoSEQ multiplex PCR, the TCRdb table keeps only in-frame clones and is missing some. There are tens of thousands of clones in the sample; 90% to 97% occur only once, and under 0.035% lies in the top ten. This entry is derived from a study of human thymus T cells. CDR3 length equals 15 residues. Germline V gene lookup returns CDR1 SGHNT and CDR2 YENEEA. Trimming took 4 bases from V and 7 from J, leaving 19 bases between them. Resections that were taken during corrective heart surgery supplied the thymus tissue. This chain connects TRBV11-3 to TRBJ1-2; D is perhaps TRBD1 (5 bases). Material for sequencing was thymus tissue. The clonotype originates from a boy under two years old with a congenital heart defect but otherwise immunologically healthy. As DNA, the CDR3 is TGTGCCAGCAGCTCGGGGGGAAAGGGCCCCGGTGGCTACACCTTC. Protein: CASSSGGKGPGGYTF.